The 2 T cell receptor beta chains below come from one sample, sequenced in a study of blood T cell repertoires in COVID-19. Assay used: immunoSEQ multiplex PCR; TCRdb lists only in-frame clones, some missing. The repertoire holds more than 250,000 clones, 75% to 90% seen once, with approximately 9% in the top ten. The sequenced sample was peripheral blood. The receptors here all came from a human donor in a cohort sampled during active COVID-19.

The J gene is TRBJ2-1, the V gene TRBV10-2; the D gene is possibly TRBD2 (6 bases). Germline-derived CDR1 and CDR2 are WSHSY and SAAADI. The germline V and J ends were trimmed by 8 bases and 4 bases, with 15 bases remaining between them. There are 14 residues in the CDR3. Here the CDR3 reads CASGAGRGYNEQFF. Written as DNA, the CDR3 is TGCGCCAGCGGCGCCGGGCGGGGATACAATGAGCAGTTCTTC.

The chain employs TRBV7-9 and TRBJ2-3, with 10 bases identical to TRBD1. The CDR3 has 16 residues. The trim removed 5 bases at V and 5 bases at J, leaving 10 bases unmatched. In germline, CDR1 is SEHNR, CDR2 FQNEAQ (reference sequence). CDR3 region: CASSDTRQGAGDTQYF. In DNA form, the CDR3 reads TGTGCCAGCAGCGATACCCGACAGGGGGCGGGAGATACGCAGTATTTT. Looking up the rest from reference TRBV7-9 and TRBJ2-3 gives the full variable domain: DTGVSQNPRHKITKRGQNVTFRCDPISEHNRLYWYRQTLGQGPEFLTYFQNEAQLEKSRLLSDRFSAERPKGSFSTLEIQRTEQGDSAMYLCASSDTRQGAGDTQYFGPGTRLTVL.